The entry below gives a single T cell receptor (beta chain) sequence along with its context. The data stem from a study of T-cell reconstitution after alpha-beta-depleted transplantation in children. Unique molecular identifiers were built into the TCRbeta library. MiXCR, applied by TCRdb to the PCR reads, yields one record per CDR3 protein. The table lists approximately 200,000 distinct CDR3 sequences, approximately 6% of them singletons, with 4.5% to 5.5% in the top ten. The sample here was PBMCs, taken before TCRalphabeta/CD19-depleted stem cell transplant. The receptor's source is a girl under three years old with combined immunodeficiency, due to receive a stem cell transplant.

CDR3 sequence reads: CASSLSGWGPGSYNEQFF. The CDR3 nucleotides read TGCGCCAGCAGCTTGAGCGGTTGGGGACCCGGCTCCTACAATGAGCAGTTCTTC. The chain recombines TRBV5-1 with TRBJ2-1; D possibly uses TRBD1 or TRBD2 (5 bases each). Germline V gene lookup returns CDR1 SGHRS and CDR2 YFSETQ. CDR3 size: 18 residues. Trimming left V 1 base short and J 0 bases short, with 17 bases between.